This T cell receptor beta chain was captured in a study of cytotoxic CD8 clonotypes in ibrutinib-treated CLL (TCRdb year 2021). Looking at the study overall: In this cohort, more than 14 patients were treatment-naive and roughly 10 were relapsed/refractory, while roughly 17 had unmutated IGHV. Partial responses were observed in about 24 patients and complete responses in 2; after a median follow-up of roughly 62 months, remission was maintained in some 14 patients and progression was observed in approximately twelve. Samples at response were collected after a median of approximately twelve months of treatment, with a range of about 6 to 36 months. On average, each sample yielded about 260,000 productive templates and around 100,000 productive rearrangements. Of the 90 or so participants in the trial, about 25 had longitudinal samples available. Cryopreserved peripheral blood mononuclear cells were obtained prior to treatment, at the time of response, and at either disease progression or sustained remission. Every remission and progressive disease sample was obtained while ibrutinib was still being received by the patients.

This specimen's time point label, interpreted: 12 months on ibrutinib. For TCR beta library preparation, roughly 2.1 micrograms of genomic DNA were isolated from cryopreserved PBMCs. High-throughput TCR beta sequencing was performed on longitudinal blood samples from CLL patients receiving ibrutinib monotherapy. The patients were enrolled in a single-center, open-label phase 2 trial of ibrutinib monotherapy. What the work shows at the level of the full study, not this receptor alone: At baseline, clonality was higher than in age-matched healthy donors and showed a strong correlation with circulating CD8+ T-cell counts. Public clonotypes were rare and either contracted or stayed stable during treatment, and the rise in clonality at ibrutinib response reflected the expansion of private clonotypes. Sampling times were not matched between patients in sustained remission and patients whose disease was progressing, and lymph node repertoires were not examined. Clonality increased at ibrutinib response, stayed stable in sustained remission, and fell back toward baseline at progression.

The goal of deep resolution MiSeq sequencing was a depth between 1 in 1 million and 1 in 200,000 T cells, and coverage averaged 10x per clonotype. The immunoSEQ hsTCRB Kit was used to generate TCR beta libraries. The authors' analysis ran thus. ImmunoSEQ Data Assistant and ImmunoSEQ Analyzer were used for data analysis, and V, D and J genes were assigned according to IMGT definitions. Clonality, which ranges from 0 to 1, was calculated by subtracting the normalized Shannon entropy of productive rearrangement frequencies from one. Only overrepresented clonotypes making up at least 0.05% of the repertoire of each patient were included in the public clonotype analysis. Repertoires from 10 to 15 age-matched healthy donors in immuneACCESS were used as clonality controls. TCRdb stores this immuneACCESS table with in-frame sequences only. Part of the clones is absent; in the studies checked, under half of the shortfall reflects unresolved V genes, and no reason is known for the rest. V, J and clone size reflect that table, while D and trimming were determined from the DNA. The sample data list some 61,000 clones, and about two thirds of these were observed just once. Of the sample, more than 4.5% falls within the top ten clones.

A note on this clone: It lacks a known antigen. Base quality data are lacking; no much larger clone is found one base away.

Source: PBMCs, taken after 12 months of ibrutinib treatment. This TCR derives from a human donor with chronic lymphocytic leukemia.

The nucleotide sequence reads as follows: TGTGCTAGTGGTTTGGGACGACTGACAGGGTTCGAAAATCAGCCCCAGCATTTT. Its protein reads: CASGLGRLTGFENQPQHF. The chain is encoded by TRBV12-5 joined to TRBJ1-5, and 7 junction bases match TRBD1. Taken from cysteine to phenylalanine, the CDR3 has 18 residues. Of the read, only the CDR3 DNA is kept; its 54 bases are in frame from base 1. According to the germline V gene, CDR1 reads LGHNT and CDR2 reads FRNRAP. V is pruned by 1 base and J by 4 bases, leaving 13 bases of the junction without a gene match.